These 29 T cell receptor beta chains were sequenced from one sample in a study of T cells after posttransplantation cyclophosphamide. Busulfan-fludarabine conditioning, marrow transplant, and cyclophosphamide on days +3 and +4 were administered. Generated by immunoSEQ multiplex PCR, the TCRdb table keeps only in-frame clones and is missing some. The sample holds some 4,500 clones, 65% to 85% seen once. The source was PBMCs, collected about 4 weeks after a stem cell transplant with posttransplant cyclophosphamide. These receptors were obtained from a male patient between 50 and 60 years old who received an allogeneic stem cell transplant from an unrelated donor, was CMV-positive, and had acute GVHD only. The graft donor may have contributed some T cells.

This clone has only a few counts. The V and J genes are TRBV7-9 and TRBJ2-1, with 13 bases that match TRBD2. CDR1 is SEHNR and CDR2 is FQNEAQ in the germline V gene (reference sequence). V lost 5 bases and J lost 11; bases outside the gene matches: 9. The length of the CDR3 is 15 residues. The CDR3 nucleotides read TGTGCCAGCAGCAGAGGACTAGCGGGAGTCTATCAGCAGTTCTTC. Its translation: CASSRGLAGVYQQFF.

The chain's CDR3 is CASSFWREGLGEQYF. The CDR3, as DNA: TGTGCCAGCAGCTTCTGGCGGGAGGGCCTGGGGGAGCAGTACTTC. The rearrangement joins TRBV11-3 to TRBJ2-7; TRBD2 matches 9 bases. In germline, CDR1 is SGHNT, CDR2 YENEEA. J lost 7 bases, V lost 3 bases, and 10 bases had no gene match. The length of the CDR3 is 15 residues.

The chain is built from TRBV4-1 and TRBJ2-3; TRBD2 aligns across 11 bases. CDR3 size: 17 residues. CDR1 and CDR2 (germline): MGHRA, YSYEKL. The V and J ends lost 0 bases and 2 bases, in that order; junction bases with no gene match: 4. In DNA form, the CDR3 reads TGCGCCAGCAGCCAAGAACAGACTAGCGGGAACACAGATACGCAGTATTTT. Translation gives CASSQEQTSGNTDTQYF.

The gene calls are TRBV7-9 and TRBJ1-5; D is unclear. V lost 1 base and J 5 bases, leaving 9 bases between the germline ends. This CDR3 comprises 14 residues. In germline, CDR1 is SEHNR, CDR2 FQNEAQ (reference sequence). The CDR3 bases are TGTGCCAGCAGCTTAGGAGGGCTTCATCAGCCCCAGCATTTT. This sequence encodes CASSLGGLHQPQHF.

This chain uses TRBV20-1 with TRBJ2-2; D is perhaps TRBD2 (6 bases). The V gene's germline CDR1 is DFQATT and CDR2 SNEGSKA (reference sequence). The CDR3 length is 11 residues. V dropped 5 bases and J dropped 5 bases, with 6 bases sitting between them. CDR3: CSAGGTGELFF. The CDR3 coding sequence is TGCAGTGCTGGGGGGACCGGGGAGCTGTTTTTT.

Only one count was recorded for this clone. The CDR3 nucleotides are TGTGCCACGAAACTAGGGAACATGAACACTGAAGCTTTCTTT. Its protein is CATKLGNMNTEAFF. V is TRBV27 and J is TRBJ1-1; D gene uncertain. The CDR3 length is 14 residues. The V end was cut by 10 bases, the J end by 0 bases, with 15 bases between. The V gene's germline CDR1 is MNHEY and CDR2 SMNVEV (reference sequence).

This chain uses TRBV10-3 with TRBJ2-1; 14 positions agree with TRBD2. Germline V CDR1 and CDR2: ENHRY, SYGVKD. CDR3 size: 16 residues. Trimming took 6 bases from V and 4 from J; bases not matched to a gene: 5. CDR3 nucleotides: TGTGCCATCAGGAGACTAGCGGGGGGGAATTACAATGAGCAGTTCTTC. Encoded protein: CAIRRLAGGNYNEQFF.

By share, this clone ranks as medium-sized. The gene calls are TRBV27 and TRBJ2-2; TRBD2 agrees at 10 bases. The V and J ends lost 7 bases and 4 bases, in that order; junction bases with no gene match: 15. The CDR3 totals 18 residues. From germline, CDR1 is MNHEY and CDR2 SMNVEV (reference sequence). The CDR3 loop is CASTQGLAETWGTGELFF. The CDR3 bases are TGTGCCAGCACTCAAGGACTAGCGGAAACCTGGGGCACCGGGGAGCTGTTTTTT.

The CDR3 protein is CASSFGRDRNGELFF. The CDR3 DNA sequence: TGCGCCAGCAGCTTTGGGCGGGATAGGAACGGGGAGCTGTTTTTT. The chain carries TRBV5-1 and TRBJ2-2; tentatively, D is TRBD2 (6 bases). Trimming removed 2 bases from V and 7 bases from J, with 15 bases in between. Germline loops: CDR1 SGHRS, CDR2 YFSETQ. The CDR3 contains 15 residues.

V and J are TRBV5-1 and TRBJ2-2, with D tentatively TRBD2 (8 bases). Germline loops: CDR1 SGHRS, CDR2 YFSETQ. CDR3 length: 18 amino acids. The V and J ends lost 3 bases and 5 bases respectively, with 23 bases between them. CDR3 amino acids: CASSSYRGGSGVTGELFF. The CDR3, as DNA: TGCGCCAGCAGCTCGTACAGGGGCGGTAGCGGGGTTACCGGGGAGCTGTTTTTT.

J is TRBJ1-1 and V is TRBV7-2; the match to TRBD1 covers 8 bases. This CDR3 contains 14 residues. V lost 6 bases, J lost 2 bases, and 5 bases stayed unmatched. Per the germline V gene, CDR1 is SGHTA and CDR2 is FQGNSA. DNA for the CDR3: TGTGCCAGCAGGGTTGACAGGGGAAACACTGAAGCTTTCTTT. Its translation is CASRVDRGNTEAFF.

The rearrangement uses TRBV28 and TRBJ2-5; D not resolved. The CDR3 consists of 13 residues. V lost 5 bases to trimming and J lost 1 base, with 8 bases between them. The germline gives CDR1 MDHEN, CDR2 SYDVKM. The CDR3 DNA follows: TGTGCCAGCAGTCAACCGGTCCAAGAGACCCAGTACTTC. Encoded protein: CASSQPVQETQYF.

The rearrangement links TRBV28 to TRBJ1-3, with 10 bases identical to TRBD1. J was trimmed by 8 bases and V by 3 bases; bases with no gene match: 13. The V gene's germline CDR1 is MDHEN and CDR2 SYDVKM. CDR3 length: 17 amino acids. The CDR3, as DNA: TGTGCCAGCAGTTTTCTCTCCATGACAGGGGGCAGGGACACCATATATTTT. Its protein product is CASSFLSMTGGRDTIYF.

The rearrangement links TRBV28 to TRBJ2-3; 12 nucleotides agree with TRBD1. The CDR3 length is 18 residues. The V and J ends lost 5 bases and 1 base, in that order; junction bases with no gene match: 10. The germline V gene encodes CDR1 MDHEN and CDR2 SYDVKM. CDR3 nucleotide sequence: TGTGCCAGCAGTGGGACCGGGACAGGGGGCATGGGCACAGATACGCAGTATTTT. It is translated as CASSGTGTGGMGTDTQYF.

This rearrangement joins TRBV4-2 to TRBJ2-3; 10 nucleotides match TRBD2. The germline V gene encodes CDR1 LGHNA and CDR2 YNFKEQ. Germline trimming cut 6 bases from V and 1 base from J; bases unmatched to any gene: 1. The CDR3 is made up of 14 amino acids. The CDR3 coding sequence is TGTGCCAGCAGAACTAGCGGGGGCACAGATACGCAGTATTTT. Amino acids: CASRTSGGTDTQYF.

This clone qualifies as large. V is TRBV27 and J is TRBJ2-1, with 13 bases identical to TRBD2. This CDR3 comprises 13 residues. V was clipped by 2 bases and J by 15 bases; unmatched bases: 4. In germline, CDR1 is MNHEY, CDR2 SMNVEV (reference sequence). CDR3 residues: CASSLTSGRDRFF. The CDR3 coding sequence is TGTGCCAGCAGTTTAACTAGCGGGAGGGATCGGTTCTTC.

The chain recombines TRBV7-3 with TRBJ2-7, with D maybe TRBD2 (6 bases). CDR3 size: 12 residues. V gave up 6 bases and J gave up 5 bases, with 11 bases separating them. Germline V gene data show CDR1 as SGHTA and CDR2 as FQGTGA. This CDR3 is CASSGGLDEQYF. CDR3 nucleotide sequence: TGTGCCAGCAGTGGGGGACTTGACGAGCAGTACTTC.

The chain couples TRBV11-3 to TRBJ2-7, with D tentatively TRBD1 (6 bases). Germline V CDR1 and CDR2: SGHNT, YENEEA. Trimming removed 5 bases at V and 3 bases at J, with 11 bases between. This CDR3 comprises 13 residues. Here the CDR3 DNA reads TGTGCCAGCAGCGGCAGGGGTAGCTACGAGCAGTACTTC. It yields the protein CASSGRGSYEQYF.

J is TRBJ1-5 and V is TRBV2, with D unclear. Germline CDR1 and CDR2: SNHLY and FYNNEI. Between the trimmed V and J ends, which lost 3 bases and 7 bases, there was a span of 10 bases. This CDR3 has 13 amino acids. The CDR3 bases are TGTGCCAGCAGTGATTACAGTGGACAGCCCCAGCATTTT. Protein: CASSDYSGQPQHF.

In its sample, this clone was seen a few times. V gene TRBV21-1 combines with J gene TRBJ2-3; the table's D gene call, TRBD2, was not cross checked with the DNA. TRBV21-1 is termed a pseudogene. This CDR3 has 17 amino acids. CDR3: CASSKAHSGGPPDTQYF. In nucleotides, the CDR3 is TGTGCCAGCAGCAAAGCGCATAGCGGGGGGCCACCGGATACGCAGTATTTT.

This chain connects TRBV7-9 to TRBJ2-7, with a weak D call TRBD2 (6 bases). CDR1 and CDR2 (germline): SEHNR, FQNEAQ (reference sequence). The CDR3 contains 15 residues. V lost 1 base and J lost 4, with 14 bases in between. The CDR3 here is CASSLERGGLYEQYF. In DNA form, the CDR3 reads TGTGCCAGCAGCTTAGAGAGGGGAGGATTATACGAGCAGTACTTC.

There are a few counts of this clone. The CDR3 nucleotides read TGTGCTAGTGGGGTGGGACTAGCGGGGGGTTACCAAGAGACCCAGTACTTC. Residues: CASGVGLAGGYQETQYF. The V gene is TRBV12-5, the J gene TRBJ2-5, with 15 bases fitting TRBD2. Germline CDR1 is LGHNT and CDR2 is FRNRAP. This CDR3 is 17 amino acids long. The ends lost 6 bases at V and 0 bases at J; junction bases unmatched: 5.

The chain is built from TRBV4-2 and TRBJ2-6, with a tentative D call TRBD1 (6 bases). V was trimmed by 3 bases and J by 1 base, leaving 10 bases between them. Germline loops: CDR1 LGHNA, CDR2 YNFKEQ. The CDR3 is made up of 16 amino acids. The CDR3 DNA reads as TGTGCCAGCAGCCAGTATACAGGGTCTGGGGCCAACGTCCTGACTTTC. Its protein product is CASSQYTGSGANVLTF.

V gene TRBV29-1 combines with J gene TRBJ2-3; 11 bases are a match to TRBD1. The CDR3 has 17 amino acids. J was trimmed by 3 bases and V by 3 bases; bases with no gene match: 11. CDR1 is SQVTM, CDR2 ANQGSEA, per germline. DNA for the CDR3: TGCAGCGTTGAGACGGAGGACAGGGGGCAGTTTACAGATACGCAGTATTTT. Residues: CSVETEDRGQFTDTQYF.

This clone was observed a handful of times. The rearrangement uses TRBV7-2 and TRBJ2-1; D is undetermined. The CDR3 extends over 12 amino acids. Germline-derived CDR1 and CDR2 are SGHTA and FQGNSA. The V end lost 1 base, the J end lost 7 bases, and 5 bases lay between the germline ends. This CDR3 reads CASSLVENEQFF. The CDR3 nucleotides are TGTGCCAGCAGCTTAGTGGAGAATGAGCAGTTCTTC.

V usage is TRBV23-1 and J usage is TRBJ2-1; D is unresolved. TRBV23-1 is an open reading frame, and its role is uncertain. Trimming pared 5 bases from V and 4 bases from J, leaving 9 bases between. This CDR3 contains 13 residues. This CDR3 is CASSFRGYNEQFF. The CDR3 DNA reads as TGCGCCAGCAGTTTCCGAGGTTACAATGAGCAGTTCTTC.

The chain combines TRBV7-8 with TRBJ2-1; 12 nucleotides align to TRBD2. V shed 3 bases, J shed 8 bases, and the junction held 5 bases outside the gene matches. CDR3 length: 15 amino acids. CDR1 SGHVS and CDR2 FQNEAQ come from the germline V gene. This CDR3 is CASSFRTSGNDEQFF. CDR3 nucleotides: TGTGCCAGCAGCTTCCGGACTAGCGGGAATGATGAGCAGTTCTTC.

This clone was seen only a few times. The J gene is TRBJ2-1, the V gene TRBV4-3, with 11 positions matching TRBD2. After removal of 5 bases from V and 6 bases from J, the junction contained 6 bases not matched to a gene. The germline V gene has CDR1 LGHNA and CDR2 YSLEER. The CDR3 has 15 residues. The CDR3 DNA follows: TGCGCCAGCAGCTCGCTAGCGGGAGGAACCAATGAGCAGTTCTTC. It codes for CASSSLAGGTNEQFF.

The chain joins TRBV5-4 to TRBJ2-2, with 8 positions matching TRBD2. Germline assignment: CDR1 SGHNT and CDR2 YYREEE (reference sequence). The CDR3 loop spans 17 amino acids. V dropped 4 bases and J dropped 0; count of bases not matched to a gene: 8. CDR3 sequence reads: CASSAEPGLANTGELFF. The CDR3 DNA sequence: TGTGCCAGCAGCGCTGAGCCGGGACTAGCGAACACCGGGGAGCTGTTTTTT.